Listed below are T cell receptor beta chains from one sample, sequenced in a study of blood T cell repertoires in COVID-19. Generated by immunoSEQ multiplex PCR, the TCRdb table keeps only in-frame clones and is missing some. Of about 280,000 clones listed, 85% were seen once; the top ten hold 2.5%. Sequenced material: PBMCs or T cells enriched from blood (not recorded which). The receptors shown here come from a woman between 50 and 59 years old who had recovered from COVID-19. Both conserved end residues are part of each CDR3. Size values are once, few and many counts, or a class for expanded clones, and some rows have none.

clone size	V gene	J gene	CDR3 protein
NA	TRBV14	TRBJ2-7	CASRADSYEQYF
NA	TRBV19	TRBJ2-7	CASSIGSTYEQYF
NA	TRBV15	TRBJ1-5	CATSRDRGSSEPQHF
NA	TRBV30	TRBJ2-7	CAWRAGNWDEQYF
NA	TRBV12-3/TRBV12-4	TRBJ1-1	CASGHLNTEAFF
NA	TRBV10-1	TRBJ1-1	CASSRGQGAGAFF
NA	TRBV28	TRBJ1-2	CASNTGTGIYGYTF
few	TRBV9	TRBJ2-1	CASSGGSGVYNEQFF
NA	TRBV28	TRBJ2-7	CASSNRAYPYEQYF
NA	TRBV5-1	TRBJ1-4	CASSLVARGPNEKLFF
NA	TRBV7-2	TRBJ2-1	CASKRRGDSSYNEQFF